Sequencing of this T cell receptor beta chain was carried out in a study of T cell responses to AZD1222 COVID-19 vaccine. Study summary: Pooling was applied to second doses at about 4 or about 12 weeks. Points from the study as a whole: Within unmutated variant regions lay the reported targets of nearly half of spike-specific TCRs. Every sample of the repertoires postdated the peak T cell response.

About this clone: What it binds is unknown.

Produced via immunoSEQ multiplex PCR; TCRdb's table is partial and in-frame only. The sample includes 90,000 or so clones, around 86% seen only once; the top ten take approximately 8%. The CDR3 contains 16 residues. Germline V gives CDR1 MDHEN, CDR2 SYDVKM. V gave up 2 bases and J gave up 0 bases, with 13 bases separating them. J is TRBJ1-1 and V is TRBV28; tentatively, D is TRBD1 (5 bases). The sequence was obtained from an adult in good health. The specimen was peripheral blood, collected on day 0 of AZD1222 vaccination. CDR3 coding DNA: TGTGCCAGCAGTTTACCCCACGGGACGGTGAACACTGAAGCTTTCTTT. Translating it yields CASSLPHGTVNTEAFF.